This entry lists 11 T cell receptor beta chains sequenced from one sample in a study of cytomegalovirus exposure and HLA in healthy donors. PCR primers comprised 60 Vbeta and 13 Jbeta primers. The repertoire was sequenced with immunoSEQ multiplex PCR; TCRdb's copy has only in-frame clones and lacks some. The table has some 150,000 clones, nearly 80% seen once. Input material: PBMCs. These receptors were collected from a male donor in good health and CMV-seronegative.

V gene TRBV5-6 combines with J gene TRBJ1-2; 8 positions match TRBD1. The junction had 7 bases not matched to a gene; V was cut back by 2 bases and J by 4 bases. The CDR3 covers 15 residues. Germline CDR1 reads SGHDT; CDR2 reads YYEEEE. The CDR3 DNA is TGTGCCAGCAGCTTAGGGGACAGGTCCTCCTATGGCTACACCTTC. It specifies CASSLGDRSSYGYTF.

This chain uses TRBV6-4 with TRBJ2-3; TRBD2 matches at 8 bases. The CDR3 is made up of 14 amino acids. Trimming removed 0 bases from V and 5 bases from J; junction bases left unmatched: 1. CDR1 and CDR2 from the germline V gene are MRHNA and SNTAGT. CDR3 in DNA: TGTGCCAGCAGTGACTCTCGGGGGGGAGATACGCAGTATTTT. Protein sequence: CASSDSRGGDTQYF.

This rearrangement joins TRBV18 to TRBJ2-1, with TRBD1 identical over 7 bases. The junction had 9 bases not matched to a gene; V was cut back by 2 bases and J by 2 bases. Germline values: CDR1 KGHSH, CDR2 LQKENI. The CDR3 has 17 residues. The CDR3 sequence is CASSPLGTVTTYNEQFF. In DNA form, the CDR3 reads TGTGCCAGCTCACCATTGGGGACAGTCACTACCTACAATGAGCAGTTCTTC.

This clone has just one count. The chain combines TRBV30 with TRBJ2-7, with D perhaps matching TRBD1 (6 bases). The germline gives CDR1 GTSNPN, CDR2 SVGIG (reference sequence). V dropped 3 bases and J dropped 1 base, with 13 bases sitting between them. The CDR3 extends over 14 amino acids. CDR3 DNA sequence: TGTGCCTGGAGATCTGGCAGGGGATCCTACGAGCAGTACTTC. Protein product: CAWRSGRGSYEQYF.

CDR3 in amino acids: CASLGGPGNQPQHF. CDR3 nucleotides: TGTGCCAGCTTAGGGGGCCCGGGCAATCAGCCCCAGCATTTT. The chain joins TRBV28 to TRBJ1-5; TRBD1 matches 7 bases. Germline V gene data show CDR1 as MDHEN and CDR2 as SYDVKM. This CDR3 is built from 14 residues. The V gene end was trimmed by 8 bases and the J gene end by 2 bases; junction bases not matched to a gene: 6.

This sequence joins TRBV7-9 and TRBJ1-2; 9 nucleotides align to TRBD1. Trimming at V came to 5 bases and at J to 7 bases, leaving 11 bases not matched to a gene. Germline CDR1 SEHNR, CDR2 FQNEAQ (reference sequence). The CDR3 totals 15 residues. CDR3 sequence: CASSPPEQGASGYTF. In DNA form, the CDR3 reads TGTGCCAGCAGCCCCCCGGAACAGGGGGCGAGTGGCTACACCTTC.

V and J are TRBV5-1 and TRBJ2-1; TRBD1 aligns across 7 bases. CDR3 length equals 15 residues. V lost 2 bases and J lost 2; bases outside the gene matches: 4. Per germline, CDR1 SGHRS and CDR2 YFSETQ. The CDR3 DNA reads TGCGCCAGCAGCTTAGGAGACAGGGCCTACAATGAGCAGTTCTTC. Translating it yields CASSLGDRAYNEQFF. Full variable domain (outside the CDR3, taken from reference TRBV5-1 and TRBJ2-1): KAGVTQTPRYLIKTRGQQVTLSCSPISGHRSVSWYQQTPGQGLQFLFEYFSETQRNKGNFPGRFSGRQFSNSRSEMNVSTLELGDSALYLCASSLGDRAYNEQFFGPGTRLTVL.

The J gene is TRBJ1-2, the V gene TRBV5-1; no clear D. Deletions cut 0 bases from V and 7 bases from J, with 10 bases between. This CDR3 has 13 amino acids. Germline assignment: CDR1 SGHRS and CDR2 YFSETQ. Written as DNA, the CDR3 is TGCGCCAGCAGCTTGGGAGGATTAGGTGGCTACACCTTC. Translating gives CASSLGGLGGYTF.

This clone was recorded once. The chain carries TRBV6-5 and TRBJ1-2, with D possibly being TRBD1 (5 bases). This CDR3 region has 13 residues. The V and J ends lost 5 bases and 8 bases respectively, with 15 bases between them. Germline V gene lookup returns CDR1 MNHEY and CDR2 SVGAGI. The CDR3 coding sequence is TGTGCCAGCAGTAGGTCTGGTGCAGGGGGCTACACCTTC. It encodes CASSRSGAGGYTF.

The chain has TRBV27 and TRBJ2-3; D gene uncertain. This CDR3 spans 14 amino acids. V was pared by 4 bases and J by 0 bases, with 8 bases between. Germline V gene sequence: CDR1 MNHEY, CDR2 SMNVEV (reference sequence). The chain's CDR3 is CASSSRYSTDTQYF. The CDR3 DNA reads TGTGCCAGCAGTTCCCGGTATAGCACAGATACGCAGTATTTT.

This chain links TRBV5-1 with TRBJ2-1; D is perhaps TRBD1 (6 bases). Germline assignment: CDR1 SGHRS and CDR2 YFSETQ. Trimming took 8 bases from V and 7 from J, leaving 22 bases between them. The CDR3 contains 15 residues. CDR3 bases: TGCGCCAGTAAGAGAGGAACAGGGAAAGGGAATGAGCAGTTCTTC. This encodes CASKRGTGKGNEQFF.